Shown below are 2 T cell receptor beta chains from a single sample sequenced in a study of OX40 agonist ivuxolimab in advanced cancers. Produced via immunoSEQ multiplex PCR; TCRdb's table is partial and in-frame only. The sample consists of around 58,000 clones, around 87% of them appearing once. Sequenced here: CD4+ or CD8+ T cells sorted from blood, sampled in a trial of the OX40 agonist ivuxolimab. These receptors were obtained from an adult with an advanced solid tumor such as melanoma, head and neck, liver or kidney cancer.

The chain combines TRBV7-3 with TRBJ2-3, with 11 bases fitting TRBD2. Trimming at V came to 0 bases and at J to 4 bases, leaving 9 bases not matched to a gene. Looked up from germline, CDR1 is SGHTA and CDR2 is FQGTGA. CDR3 length equals 18 residues. The CDR3 sequence: CASSLTQIAGGGPDTQYF. The CDR3 DNA reads as TGTGCCAGCAGCTTAACGCAAATAGCGGGAGGGGGCCCAGATACGCAGTATTTT. Based on the CDR3 plus reference TRBV7-3 and TRBJ2-3, the full variable domain is GAGVSQTPSNKVTEKGKYVELRCDPISGHTALYWYRQSLGQGPEFLIYFQGTGAADDSGLPNDRFFAVRPEGSVSTLKIQRTERGDSAVYLCASSLTQIAGGGPDTQYFGPGTRLTVL.

This clone was seen once. The V gene is TRBV4-1, the J gene TRBJ2-3; possible D gene TRBD2, 5 bases. The V gene lost 0 bases and the J gene lost 3 bases, with 13 bases spanning the gap. This CDR3 comprises 16 residues. The germline V gene has CDR1 MGHRA and CDR2 YSYEKL. This chain's CDR3 is CASSQDSGVFTDTQYF. CDR3 coding DNA: TGCGCCAGCAGCCAAGATTCCGGGGTTTTTACAGATACGCAGTATTTT.